This T cell receptor (beta chain) is drawn from a study of blood T cell repertoires in COVID-19. The study drew participants aged about 18 to 90 years from roughly 25 US areas. Authors' processing steps: By means of reference gene primer amplification, nucleated cell counts were estimated. TCRdb's copy holds only in-frame clones and misses some; the assay was immunoSEQ multiplex PCR. The V and J calls and the clone size are those of that table, but D and trimming were determined from the DNA. Of around 330,000 clones in the sample, about 89% were seen once. V shed 1 base and J 4 bases; nucleotides not matched to a gene: 6. This CDR3 region has 15 residues. The V gene's germline CDR1 is SGHRS and CDR2 YFSETQ.

Material for sequencing was PBMCs or T cells enriched from blood (not recorded which). The receptor was isolated from a man aged 55 to 70 who had recovered from COVID-19. This sequence joins TRBV5-1 and TRBJ2-5; 8 nucleotides align to TRBD1. The CDR3 nucleotides are TGCGCCAGCAGCTTGCCCGGGACAGGAGGAGAGACCCAGTACTTC. Protein: CASSLPGTGGETQYF.